The 28 T cell receptor beta chains below all came from one sample that was sequenced in a study of cytomegalovirus exposure and HLA in healthy donors. A multiplex PCR was run with 60 Vbeta primers and 13 Jbeta primers. Sequencing was performed with immunoSEQ multiplex PCR; in TCRdb, only in-frame clones are kept and a portion is missing. The sample carries 250,000 to 350,000 clones, roughly two thirds recorded once. Material for sequencing was PBMCs. These receptors were taken from a female donor in good health and CMV-seronegative.

The gene calls are TRBV27 and TRBJ2-7, with D possibly being TRBD2 (5 bases). CDR1 is MNHEY, CDR2 SMNVEV, per germline (reference sequence). The CDR3 has 13 amino acids. Trimming left V 6 bases short and J 2 bases short, with 11 bases between. CDR3 sequence reads: CASSSGFTYEQYF. CDR3 DNA: TGTGCCAGCAGCTCGGGATTTACCTACGAGCAGTACTTC.

This chain joins TRBV10-3 and TRBJ2-7, with D possibly TRBD1 on 6 matching bases. Germline values: CDR1 ENHRY, CDR2 SYGVKD. The CDR3 sequence is 13 residues long. V was clipped by 6 bases and J by 3 bases, with 12 bases between them. The CDR3 DNA reads as TGTGCCATCAGGGGACAAGTATTCTACGAGCAGTACTTC. This gives the protein CAIRGQVFYEQYF.

The chain carries TRBV15 and TRBJ2-3, with 10 bases matching TRBD2. This CDR3 region has 16 residues. Germline loops: CDR1 LNHNV, CDR2 YYDKDF (reference sequence). Trimming cost V 3 bases and J 4 bases; bases outside gene matches: 7. CDR3 region: CATSSSLAGVADTQYF. DNA for the CDR3: TGTGCCACCAGCAGTTCCCTAGCGGGAGTGGCAGATACGCAGTATTTT.

The V gene is TRBV9, the J gene TRBJ2-5; 7 bases are shared with TRBD2. The CDR3 loop spans 18 amino acids. V trimming: 0 bases; J trimming: 2 bases; junction bases outside the gene matches: 13. Germline V gene sequence: CDR1 SGDLS, CDR2 YYNGEE. The CDR3 sequence is CASSVAPLSGTKQETQYF. The CDR3 DNA reads as TGTGCCAGCAGCGTAGCCCCGTTATCCGGGACTAAGCAAGAGACCCAGTACTTC.

The chain has TRBV7-9 and TRBJ1-1; D remains ambiguous. The CDR3 length is 13 residues. Trimming left V 5 bases short and J 0 bases short, with 7 bases between. Germline V lookup: CDR1 SEHNR, CDR2 FQNEAQ (reference sequence). The CDR3 loop reads CASSTTLNTEAFF. For the CDR3, the DNA is TGTGCCAGCAGCACTACCCTGAACACTGAAGCTTTCTTT.

The chain is built from TRBV6-5 and TRBJ2-2; TRBD2 might be the D (6 bases). Germline V lookup: CDR1 MNHEY, CDR2 SVGAGI. Deletions cut 5 bases from V and 7 bases from J, with 8 bases between. The CDR3 contains 12 residues. The CDR3 DNA reads as TGTGCCAGCAGTCGGGGGAGCGGGGAGCTGTTTTTT. Translated: CASSRGSGELFF.

The J gene is TRBJ1-2, the V gene TRBV29-1, with 10 positions matching TRBD1. Germline V gene lookup returns CDR1 SQVTM and CDR2 ANQGSEA. The CDR3 extends over 15 amino acids. V lost 3 bases, J lost 6 bases, and 10 bases stayed unmatched. DNA of the CDR3: TGCAGCGTTGATTTAGGACAGGGGGTTATACATGGCTACACCTTC. It specifies CSVDLGQGVIHGYTF.

This chain joins TRBV20-1 and TRBJ2-1; 8 positions agree with TRBD2. Germline CDR1 reads DFQATT; CDR2 reads SNEGSKA (reference sequence). This CDR3 region has 11 residues. V lost 4 bases to trimming and J lost 13 bases; unmatched junction nucleotides: 6. DNA of the CDR3: TGCAGTGCTACCAGACTAGCGCAACAGTTCTTC. Translation gives CSATRLAQQFF.

This clone was picked up a small number of times. The V gene is TRBV13, the J gene TRBJ1-3; 9 nucleotides line up with TRBD1. Germline assignment: CDR1 PRHDT and CDR2 FYEKMQ (reference sequence). V was pared by 4 bases and J by 1 base, with 5 bases of the junction left unmatched. This CDR3 comprises 16 residues. The CDR3 nucleotides are TGTGCCAGCAGCTGGACAGGGGAAATGTCTGGAAACACCATATATTTT. Amino acids: CASSWTGEMSGNTIYF.

The genes are TRBV4-1 and TRBJ2-3; tentative D call: TRBD2 (6 bases). Germline values: CDR1 MGHRA, CDR2 YSYEKL. V gave up 4 bases and J gave up 6 bases, with 14 bases separating them. The CDR3 runs to 14 residues. This CDR3 is CASSPRTGDDTQYF. For the CDR3, the DNA is TGCGCCAGCAGCCCCCGGACGGGAGACGATACGCAGTATTTT.

This clone showed up just a few times. Its ends do not fully match the called genes, so a read error is possible. The chain combines TRBV7-9 with TRBJ2-7; TRBD1 is a possible D gene (6 bases). CDR3 length: 14 amino acids. Germline V lookup: CDR1 SEHNR, CDR2 FQNEAQ (reference sequence). CDR3 sequence: CSSSLAGQSYEQYF. In DNA, the CDR3 is TGTTCCAGCAGCTTAGCTGGACAGTCCTACGAGCAGTACTTC.

This clone occurred a few times. The chain uses TRBV28 and TRBJ1-6; D perhaps matches TRBD1 (5 bases). Trimming cost V 6 bases and J 2 bases, with 11 bases left between them. The CDR3 spans 15 residues. Per germline, CDR1 MDHEN and CDR2 SYDVKM. The CDR3: CASRPQGTYNSPLHF. The CDR3 DNA reads TGTGCCAGCAGGCCTCAGGGCACCTATAATTCACCCCTCCACTTT.

The chain has TRBV23-1 and TRBJ1-1; 10 bases align to TRBD1. TRBV23-1 is flagged as an ORF with uncertain function. The CDR3 loop spans 16 amino acids. The ends lost 3 bases at V and 6 bases at J; junction bases unmatched: 10. The CDR3 region has the DNA TGCGCCAGCAGTCATCGACAGGGGGCGGGGGCCCCTGAAGCTTTCTTT. Encoded protein: CASSHRQGAGAPEAFF.

The V and J genes are TRBV18 and TRBJ2-1; 7 positions match TRBD1. The ends lost 6 bases at V and 5 bases at J; junction bases unmatched: 10. Germline assignment: CDR1 KGHSH and CDR2 LQKENI. The CDR3 contains 15 residues. The CDR3 DNA reads TGTGCCAGCTCCCCCAGACAGGGAGTCAACAATGAGCAGTTCTTC. It yields the protein CASSPRQGVNNEQFF.

Comment on this clone: One end of the junction fails to match germline, which may point to a read error. CDR3 sequence: CSSSQTGVDEQFF. Here the CDR3 DNA reads TGTTCCAGCAGCCAAACCGGGGTTGATGAGCAGTTCTTC. V is TRBV7-9 and J is TRBJ2-1; perhaps TRBD2 as D (5 bases). This CDR3 has 13 residues. Germline V gives CDR1 SEHNR, CDR2 FQNEAQ (reference sequence).

This rearrangement joins TRBV6-1 to TRBJ2-1; TRBD2 agrees at 7 bases. Per germline, CDR1 MNHNS and CDR2 SASEGT. J lost 9 bases, V lost 2 bases, and 16 bases had no gene match. The CDR3 is made up of 17 amino acids. DNA of the CDR3: TGTGCCAGCAGTGAAAATTTGGGGGAGGGCCCTCGGGGTGAGCAGTTCTTC. Translation: CASSENLGEGPRGEQFF.

This clone was recorded a few times. The chain has TRBV5-6 and TRBJ1-1, with 7 bases that match TRBD1. The CDR3 consists of 17 residues. Germline CDR1 SGHDT, CDR2 YYEEEE. The ends lost 1 base at V and 0 bases at J; junction bases unmatched: 9. In nucleotides, the CDR3 is TGTGCCAGCAGCTTGAGGACAGGTTATCGACTGAACACTGAAGCTTTCTTT. This translates into CASSLRTGYRLNTEAFF.

The chain couples TRBV2 to TRBJ2-4; TRBD1 matches at 10 bases. The CDR3 totals 16 residues. J gave up 2 bases and V 8 bases, and 9 bases lay outside the gene matches. The germline CDR1 and CDR2 sequences are SNHLY and FYNNEI. The CDR3 DNA is TGTGCCAGCCGGGACCCGGGACAGGGGCCCAAAAACATTCAGTACTTC. Translation: CASRDPGQGPKNIQYF.

V gene TRBV30 combines with J gene TRBJ2-6; tentative D call: TRBD2 (6 bases). Germline V gives CDR1 GTSNPN, CDR2 SVGIG (reference sequence). V was pared by 8 bases and J by 1 base, with 15 bases between. This CDR3 contains 15 residues. The CDR3 DNA sequence: TGTGCCCGGGACGGGGGAGCATCTGGGGCCAACGTCCTGACTTTC. Protein sequence: CARDGGASGANVLTF.

This chain links TRBV10-1 with TRBJ2-1; the match to TRBD2 covers 14 bases. This CDR3 contains 16 residues. V shed 5 bases, J shed 7 bases, and the junction held 7 bases outside the gene matches. CDR1 is WNHNN and CDR2 is SYGVQD in the germline V gene (reference sequence). The CDR3 here is CASSRIGTSGRNEQFF. The CDR3 DNA sequence: TGCGCCAGCAGTCGAATTGGGACTAGCGGGAGAAATGAGCAGTTCTTC.

This clone appeared a few times. The CDR3 protein is CASSRTGTSGSSPSYEQYF. CDR3 coding DNA: TGTGCCAGCAGTCGGACCGGGACTAGCGGGAGTTCCCCCTCCTACGAGCAGTACTTC. The rearrangement joins TRBV2 to TRBJ2-7, with 14 bases lining up with TRBD2. This CDR3 comprises 19 residues. V lost 5 bases and J lost 0; bases outside the gene matches: 12. Germline CDR1 SNHLY, CDR2 FYNNEI.

The chain uses TRBV11-2 and TRBJ1-2; 9 nucleotides agree with TRBD1. The germline CDR1 and CDR2 sequences are SGHAT and FQNNGV. Losses at the gene ends were 1 base for V and 4 bases for J; bases not matched to a gene: 13. The CDR3 length is 18 residues. CDR3 DNA sequence: TGTGCCAGCAGCTTAGGTTTGTCTTTCGGACAGGGGCTCTATGGCTACACCTTC. It encodes CASSLGLSFGQGLYGYTF.

This clone showed up just a few times. The chain uses TRBV7-2 and TRBJ1-1; D is unresolved. Germline values: CDR1 SGHTA, CDR2 FQGNSA. Trimming took off 2 bases at V and 5 bases at J, with 12 bases between the two ends. This CDR3 has 14 amino acids. As DNA, the CDR3 is TGTGCCAGCAGCTTAAATCCCGTCGGGACTGAAGCTTTCTTT. Translated, it gives CASSLNPVGTEAFF.

This clone was counted between two and nine times. This sequence joins TRBV18 and TRBJ1-2; TRBD1 matches at 8 bases. Germline V lookup: CDR1 KGHSH, CDR2 LQKENI. This CDR3 region has 15 residues. J lost 4 bases, V lost 3 bases, and 7 bases had no gene match. The CDR3 region has the DNA TGTGCCAGCTCACCGGGCAGGGGGCAAAGCTATGGCTACACCTTC. Its translation is CASSPGRGQSYGYTF.

This chain uses TRBV5-1 with TRBJ2-5; 7 bases agree with TRBD1. The J call may be wrong; the DNA end is better matched by TRBJ2-7. Germline CDR1 reads SGHRS; CDR2 reads YFSETQ. CDR3 length equals 15 residues. The CDR3, as DNA: TGCGCCAGCAGCCCCCCCACAGGGGTTCACAACGAGCAGTACTTC. Encoded protein: CASSPPTGVHNEQYF.

The chain is built from TRBV7-2 and TRBJ2-7, with TRBD2 matching over 12 bases. V was clipped by 5 bases and J by 8 bases; unmatched bases: 13. This CDR3 region has 16 residues. Germline-derived CDR1 and CDR2 are SGHTA and FQGNSA. CDR3: CASSPSGGLAGPKQYF. CDR3 nucleotide sequence: TGTGCCAGCAGCCCGAGCGGGGGACTAGCGGGCCCTAAGCAGTACTTC.

The chain employs TRBV9 and TRBJ2-1, with 9 bases aligning to TRBD1. The length of the CDR3 is 15 residues. V was pared by 3 bases and J by 16 bases, with 17 bases of the junction left unmatched. Germline V CDR1 and CDR2: SGDLS, YYNGEE. The CDR3 here is CASSGEVSLWDRVFF. The CDR3 region has the DNA TGTGCCAGCAGCGGGGAGGTTAGTTTGTGGGACAGGGTTTTCTTC.

This rearrangement joins TRBV5-1 to TRBJ2-2; TRBD2 agrees at 10 bases. Germline-derived CDR1 and CDR2 are SGHRS and YFSETQ. The CDR3 sequence is 15 residues long. The junction had 6 bases not matched to a gene; V was cut back by 5 bases and J by 5 bases. CDR3 nucleotide sequence: TGCGCCAGCAGACTGACTAGCGGGTCAACCGGGGAGCTGTTTTTT. Protein: CASRLTSGSTGELFF. Using reference TRBV5-1 and TRBJ2-2 for the parts outside the CDR3, the full variable domain is KAGVTQTPRYLIKTRGQQVTLSCSPISGHRSVSWYQQTPGQGLQFLFEYFSETQRNKGNFPGRFSGRQFSNSRSEMNVSTLELGDSALYLCASRLTSGSTGELFFGEGSRLTVL.